Sequencing of this TCR beta chain was carried out in a study of cytomegalovirus exposure and HLA in healthy donors. Across the whole study: Unique TCRs from HLA-typed donors, approximately 80 million of them, were held in an early data release. Genotyping of more than 300 donors showed that around 85% belonged to the Caucasian-associated ancestry cluster.

As concerns this clone: As yet, its antigen is unknown.

Findings and limits, study-wide: There were some public TCRs occurring in many donors, but most TCR sequences were rare.

This CDR3 comprises 14 residues. V lost 4 bases, J lost 6 bases, and 5 bases stayed unmatched. The germline gives CDR1 SGHTA, CDR2 FQGNSA. Everyone who donated was a healthy bone marrow donor. With 60 Vbeta and 13 Jbeta primers, the PCR was carried out. Assay: immunoSEQ multiplex PCR; the TCRdb copy retains only in-frame clones and omits some. The sample has about 130,000 clones, roughly 80% seen once; the top ten hold roughly 3.7%. This chain uses TRBV7-2 with TRBJ1-5, with 8 bases aligning to TRBD1. This sequence was found in a woman between 35 and 50 years old in good health and CMV-seropositive. Material: PBMCs. The CDR3 region is CASSSQGAGQPQHF. Written as DNA, the CDR3 is TGTGCCAGCAGCTCGCAGGGGGCTGGTCAGCCCCAGCATTTT.